This TCR beta chain was sequenced for a study of shared clonotypes between healthy human individuals. The overall study: Every donor yielded three CD4 naive, three CD4 memory, two CD8 naive and one CD8 memory plate.

Concerning this clone: Its antigen is as yet unknown. A read error may produce the germline difference seen at one junction end. Other DNA variants within this sample encode the same CDR3.

Findings and limits, study-wide: Measured sharing among donors was expected to vary with sequencing depth.

This CDR3 is built from 13 residues. From germline, CDR1 is SGHNT and CDR2 YYREEE (reference sequence). The authors divided CD4+ cells into CD45RA+ naive and CD45RA-negative memory subsets. The authors distributed each subset's genomic DNA evenly over several immunoSEQ plates. Sequenced by immunoSEQ multiplex PCR; TCRdb stores in-frame clones only, minus some. The sample yields over 2 million clones, approximately 95% seen once. The sample taken for sequencing was naive CD4+ T cells sorted from blood. Subset of the sample: CD45RA+ positively selected. The source of this sequence is a man aged 18-30 years in good health. This chain connects TRBV5-4 to TRBJ1-2; 8 nucleotides match TRBD1. CDR3 residues: CASSGGQVYGYTF. DNA for the CDR3: TGCGCCAGCAGCGGGGGACAGGTATATGGCTACACCTTC.